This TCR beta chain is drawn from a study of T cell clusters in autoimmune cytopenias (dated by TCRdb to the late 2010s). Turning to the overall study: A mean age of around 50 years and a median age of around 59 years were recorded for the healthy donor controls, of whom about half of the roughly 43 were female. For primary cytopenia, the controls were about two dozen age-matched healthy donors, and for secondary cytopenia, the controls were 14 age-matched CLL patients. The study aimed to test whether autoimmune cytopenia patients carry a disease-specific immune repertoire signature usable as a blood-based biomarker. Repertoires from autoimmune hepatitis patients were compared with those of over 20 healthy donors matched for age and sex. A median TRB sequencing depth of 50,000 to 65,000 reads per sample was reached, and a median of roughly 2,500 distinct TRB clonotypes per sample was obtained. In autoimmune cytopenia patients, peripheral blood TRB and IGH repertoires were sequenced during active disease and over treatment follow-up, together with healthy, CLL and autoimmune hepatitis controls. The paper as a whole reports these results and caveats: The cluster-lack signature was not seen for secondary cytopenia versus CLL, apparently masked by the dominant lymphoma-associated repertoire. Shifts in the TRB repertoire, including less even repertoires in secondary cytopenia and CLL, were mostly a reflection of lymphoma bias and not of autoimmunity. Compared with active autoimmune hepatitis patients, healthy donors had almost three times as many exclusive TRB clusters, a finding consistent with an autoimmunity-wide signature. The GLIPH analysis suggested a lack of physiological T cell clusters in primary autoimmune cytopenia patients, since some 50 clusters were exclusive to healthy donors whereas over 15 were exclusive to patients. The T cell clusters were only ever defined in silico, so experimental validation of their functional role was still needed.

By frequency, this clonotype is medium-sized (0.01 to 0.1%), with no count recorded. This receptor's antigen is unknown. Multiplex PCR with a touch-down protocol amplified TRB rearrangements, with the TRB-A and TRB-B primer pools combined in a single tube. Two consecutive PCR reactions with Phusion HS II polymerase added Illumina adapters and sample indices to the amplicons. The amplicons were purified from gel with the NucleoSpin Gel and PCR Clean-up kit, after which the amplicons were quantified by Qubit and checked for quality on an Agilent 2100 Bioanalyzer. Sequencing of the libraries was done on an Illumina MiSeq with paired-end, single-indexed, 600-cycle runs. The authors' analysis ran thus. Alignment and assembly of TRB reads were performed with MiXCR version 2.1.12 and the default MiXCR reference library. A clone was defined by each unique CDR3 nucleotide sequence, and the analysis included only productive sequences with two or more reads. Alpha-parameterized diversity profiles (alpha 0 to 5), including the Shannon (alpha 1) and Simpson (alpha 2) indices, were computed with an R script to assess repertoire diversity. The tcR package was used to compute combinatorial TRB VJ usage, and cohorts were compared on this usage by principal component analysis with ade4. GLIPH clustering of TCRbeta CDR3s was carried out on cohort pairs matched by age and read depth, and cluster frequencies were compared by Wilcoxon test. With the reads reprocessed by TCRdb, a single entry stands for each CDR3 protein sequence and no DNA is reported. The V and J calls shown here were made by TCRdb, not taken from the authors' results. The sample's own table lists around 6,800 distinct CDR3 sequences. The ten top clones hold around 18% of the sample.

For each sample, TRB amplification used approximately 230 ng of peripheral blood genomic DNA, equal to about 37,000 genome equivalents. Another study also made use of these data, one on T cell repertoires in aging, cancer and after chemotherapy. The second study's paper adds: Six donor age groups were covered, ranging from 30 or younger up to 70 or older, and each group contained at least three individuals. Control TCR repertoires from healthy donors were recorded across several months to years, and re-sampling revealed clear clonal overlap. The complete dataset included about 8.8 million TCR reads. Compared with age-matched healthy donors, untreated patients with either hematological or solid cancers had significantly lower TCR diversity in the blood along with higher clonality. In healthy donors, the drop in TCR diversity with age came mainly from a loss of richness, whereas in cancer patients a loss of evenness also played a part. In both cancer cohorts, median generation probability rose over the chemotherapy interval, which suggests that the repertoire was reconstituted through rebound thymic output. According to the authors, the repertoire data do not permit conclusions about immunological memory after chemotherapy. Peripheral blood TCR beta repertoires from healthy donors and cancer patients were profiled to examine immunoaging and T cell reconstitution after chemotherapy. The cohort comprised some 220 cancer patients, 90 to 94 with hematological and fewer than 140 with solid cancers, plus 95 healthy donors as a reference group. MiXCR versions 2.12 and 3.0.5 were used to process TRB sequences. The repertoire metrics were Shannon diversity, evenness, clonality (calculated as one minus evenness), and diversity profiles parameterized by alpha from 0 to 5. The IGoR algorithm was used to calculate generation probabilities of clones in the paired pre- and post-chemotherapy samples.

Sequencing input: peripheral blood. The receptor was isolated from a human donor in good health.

Here the CDR3 is given as CASRQAGGYEQYF. The chain couples TRBV6-5 to TRBJ2-7; without DNA, the TCRdb call of TRBD1 cannot be checked. Measured from the cysteine to the phenylalanine, the CDR3 is 13 residues long. The DNA sequence is not available. CDR1 is given as MNHEY and CDR2 as SVGAGI, both from the germline V gene.